This T cell receptor beta chain was recovered during a study of blood T cells in healthy people across ages. Only a few counts were recorded for this clonotype. A second about 6 to 11 cycle PCR used barcoded and J-beta primers. Each CDR3 protein gets one entry after TCRdb re-called the 5' RACE reads with MiXCR. The repertoire holds about 1.5 million distinct CDR3 sequences, with roughly two fifths as singletons. The specimen sequenced was blood. The sequence was obtained from a woman aged 18-29 years in good health.

The CDR3 loop reads CASSQKPQGAYGYTF. The CDR3 coding sequence is TGTGCCAGCAGCCAAAAGCCACAGGGGGCCTATGGCTACACCTTC. The chain recombines TRBV3-1 with TRBJ1-2, with 9 bases aligning to TRBD1. CDR1 is LGHDT and CDR2 is YNNKEL in the germline V gene (reference sequence). This CDR3 has 15 residues. V lost 2 bases to trimming and J lost 4 bases; unmatched junction nucleotides: 5.